The rows below give T cell receptor beta chains drawn from one sample of a study of early T cells in non-severe SARS-CoV-2 infection. TCRdb itself ran the 5' RACE reads through MiXCR, one entry per CDR3 protein. The table shows fewer than 85,000 distinct CDR3 sequences, with about 16% occurring only once. Material for sequencing was whole blood. These receptors originate from an adult who was a healthcare worker with PCR-confirmed SARS-CoV-2 infection or an uninfected control (not recorded which). CDR3s include the opening cysteine and the closing phenylalanine or tryptophan.

CDR3 length: 16
J gene: TRBJ2-3
V gene: TRBV5-1
CDR3 protein: CASSYSGSGSTDTQYF

CDR3 length: 14
J gene: TRBJ2-7
V gene: TRBV5-1
CDR3 protein: CASSLHRAPYEQYF

CDR3 length: 13
J gene: TRBJ1-1
V gene: TRBV2
CDR3 protein: CASIQGALTEAFF

CDR3 length: 12
J gene: TRBJ1-5
V gene: TRBV5-1
CDR3 protein: CASRRGDQPQHF

CDR3 length: 14
J gene: TRBJ2-3
V gene: TRBV13
CDR3 protein: CASSLDLGTDTQYF

CDR3 length: 12
J gene: TRBJ2-5
V gene: TRBV7-9
CDR3 protein: CASSRGYETQYF

CDR3 length: 18
J gene: TRBJ2-2
V gene: TRBV12-3/TRBV12-4
CDR3 protein: CASSLSGLAGVNTGELFF

CDR3 length: 12
J gene: TRBJ1-2
V gene: TRBV7-6
CDR3 protein: CASSLGDYGYTF

CDR3 length: 18
J gene: TRBJ2-7
V gene: TRBV7-2
CDR3 protein: CASSLVGGTGGASYEQYF

CDR3 length: 14
J gene: TRBJ1-1
V gene: TRBV12-3/TRBV12-4
CDR3 protein: CASSPGQTNTEAFF